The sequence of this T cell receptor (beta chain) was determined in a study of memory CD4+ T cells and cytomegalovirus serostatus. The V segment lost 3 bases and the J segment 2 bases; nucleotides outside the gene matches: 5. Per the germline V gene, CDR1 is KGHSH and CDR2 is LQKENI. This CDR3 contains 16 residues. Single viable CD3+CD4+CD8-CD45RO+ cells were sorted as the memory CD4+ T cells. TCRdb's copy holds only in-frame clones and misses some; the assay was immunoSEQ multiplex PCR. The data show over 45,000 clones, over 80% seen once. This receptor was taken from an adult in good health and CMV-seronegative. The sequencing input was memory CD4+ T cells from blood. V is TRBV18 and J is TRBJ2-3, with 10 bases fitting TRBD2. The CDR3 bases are TGTGCCAGCTCACCCCAGCGGGGGGGTACCACAGATACGCAGTATTTT. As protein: CASSPQRGGTTDTQYF.